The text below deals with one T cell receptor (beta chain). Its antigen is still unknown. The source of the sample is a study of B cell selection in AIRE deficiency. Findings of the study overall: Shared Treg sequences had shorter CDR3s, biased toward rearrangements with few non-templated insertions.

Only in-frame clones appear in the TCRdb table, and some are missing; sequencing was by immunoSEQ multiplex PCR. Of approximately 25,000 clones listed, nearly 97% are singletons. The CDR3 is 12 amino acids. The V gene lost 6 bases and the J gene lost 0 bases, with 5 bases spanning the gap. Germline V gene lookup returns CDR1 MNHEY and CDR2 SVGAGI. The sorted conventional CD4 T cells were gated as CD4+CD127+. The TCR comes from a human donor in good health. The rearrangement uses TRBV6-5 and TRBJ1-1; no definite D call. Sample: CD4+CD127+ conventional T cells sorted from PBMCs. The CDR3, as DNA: TGTGCCAGCAGGCGACTGAACACTGAAGCTTTCTTT. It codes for CASRRLNTEAFF.